The TCR beta chain under discussion was sequenced for a study of neurological immune-mediated disorders. Overall study: Of the 34 patients with multiple sclerosis, some 31 had relapsing-remitting MS, whereas the remaining 3 had secondary progressive MS. Notes on the study in general: Neither clinical nor MRI features showed any association with the multiple sclerosis repertoire cluster, and the authors stated that larger cohorts are needed.

The making of cDNA relied on 5'RACE with 10-nucleotide random UMIs. TCRdb fed the 5' RACE reads into MiXCR, producing one record per CDR3 protein. Here the sample spans approximately 46,000 distinct CDR3 sequences, approximately 3% being singletons. Trimming removed 6 bases from V and 5 bases from J; junction bases left unmatched: 10. This CDR3 is built from 15 residues. In germline, CDR1 is MDHEN, CDR2 SYDVKM. At least ten counts were recorded for this clonotype. Its cognate antigen is unknown. For the unsorted libraries, 2 million PBMCs stored at -80 C served as input. The sample consisted of PBMCs. V is TRBV28 and J is TRBJ2-7; TRBD1 matches 10 bases. This TCR was sampled from a woman aged 45 to 65 with multiple sclerosis. The CDR3 DNA is TGTGCCAGCAGATCCGGGGGACAGGGGCAGGACGAGCAGTACTTC. This encodes CASRSGGQGQDEQYF.